The 3 T cell receptor beta chains listed next were all sequenced from one sample in a study of cytomegalovirus exposure and HLA in healthy donors. Both 60 Vbeta primers and 13 Jbeta primers went into the PCR. Produced via immunoSEQ multiplex PCR; TCRdb's table is partial and in-frame only. This table holds 56,000 or so clones. Sequences were obtained from PBMCs. The receptors come from a man aged 40-49 years in good health and CMV-seropositive.

CDR3 loop: CSVAIDEAGYGYTF. The CDR3 coding sequence is TGCAGCGTTGCGATAGACGAGGCAGGGTATGGCTACACCTTC. The gene calls are TRBV29-1 and TRBJ1-2; the D gene is possibly TRBD1 (5 bases). V lost 4 bases and J lost 5, with 17 bases in between. The germline V gene encodes CDR1 SQVTM and CDR2 ANQGSEA. This CDR3 is built from 14 residues.

The chain carries TRBV6-5 and TRBJ2-1; 10 nucleotides agree with TRBD1. The CDR3 length is 15 residues. Germline assignment: CDR1 MNHEY and CDR2 SVGAGI. J was trimmed by 5 bases and V by 4 bases; bases with no gene match: 5. CDR3 in amino acids: CASSSGTGVHNEQFF. The CDR3 DNA is TGTGCCAGCAGTTCCGGGACAGGGGTTCACAATGAGCAGTTCTTC.

The chain couples TRBV27 to TRBJ1-1; possibly TRBD1 for D (5 bases). V was pared by 6 bases and J by 1 base, with 12 bases between. CDR3 size: 14 residues. Germline CDR1 MNHEY, CDR2 SMNVEV (reference sequence). In nucleotides, the CDR3 is TGTGCCAGCAGGACCGGGACTGGGAACACTGAAGCTTTCTTT. Amino acid sequence: CASRTGTGNTEAFF.